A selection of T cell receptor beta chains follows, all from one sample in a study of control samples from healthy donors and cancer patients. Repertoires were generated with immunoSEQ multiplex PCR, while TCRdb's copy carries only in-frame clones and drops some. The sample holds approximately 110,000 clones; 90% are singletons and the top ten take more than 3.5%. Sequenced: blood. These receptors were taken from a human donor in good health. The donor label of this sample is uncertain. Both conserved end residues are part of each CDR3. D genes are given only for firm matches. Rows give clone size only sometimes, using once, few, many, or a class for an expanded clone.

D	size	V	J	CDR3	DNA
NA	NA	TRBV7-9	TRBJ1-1	CASSLLQDLNTEAFF	TGTGCCAGCAGCTTATTGCAAGATCTGAACACTGAAGCTTTCTTT
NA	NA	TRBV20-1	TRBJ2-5	CSAGETQYF	TGCAGTGCTGGGGAGACCCAGTACTTC
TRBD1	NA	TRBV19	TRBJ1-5	CASAGQGSNQPQHF	TGTGCCAGCGCGGGACAGGGGAGCAATCAGCCCCAGCATTTT
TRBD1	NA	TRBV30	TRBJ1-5	CAWSVQGEYQPQHF	TGTGCCTGGAGTGTGCAGGGGGAATATCAGCCCCAGCATTTT
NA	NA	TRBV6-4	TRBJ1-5	CASSDLPGQPQHF	TGTGCCAGCAGTGACTTGCCAGGTCAGCCCCAGCATTTT
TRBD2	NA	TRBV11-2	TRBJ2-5	CASSFGRLAGAEETQYF	TGTGCCAGCAGCTTCGGCAGACTAGCGGGGGCAGAAGAGACCCAGTACTTC
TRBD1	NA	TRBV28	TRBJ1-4	CASSPPKGANDEKLFF	TGTGCCAGCAGTCCACCTAAGGGGGCGAATGATGAAAAACTGTTTTTT
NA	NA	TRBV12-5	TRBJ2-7	CASGLVRRGSYEQYF	TGTGCTAGTGGTTTGGTACGTCGGGGTTCCTACGAGCAGTACTTC
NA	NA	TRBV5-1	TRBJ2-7	CASSERPPSYEQYF	TGCGCCAGCAGCGAGAGGCCCCCTTCCTACGAGCAGTACTTC
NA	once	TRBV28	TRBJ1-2	CASTFPGQGGDGYTF	TGTGCCAGCACATTCCCGGGACAAGGCGGCGATGGCTACACCTTC
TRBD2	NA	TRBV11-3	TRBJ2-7	CASSPGLDDYEQYF	TGTGCCAGCAGCCCAGGACTAGACGACTACGAGCAGTACTTC
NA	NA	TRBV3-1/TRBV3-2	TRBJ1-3	CASSRGIGSGNTIYF	TGTGCCAGCAGCCGTGGTATCGGGTCTGGAAACACCATATATTTT
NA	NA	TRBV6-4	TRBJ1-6	CASSAEYGSPLHF	TGTGCCAGCAGTGCGGAGTATGGGTCACCCCTCCACTTT
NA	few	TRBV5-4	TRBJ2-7	CASSQEWGAWEQYF	TGTGCCAGCAGCCAAGAATGGGGGGCTTGGGAGCAGTACTTC
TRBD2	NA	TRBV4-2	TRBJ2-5	CASSQVGLVQETQYF	TGTGCCAGCAGCCAAGTCGGACTAGTACAAGAGACCCAGTACTTC
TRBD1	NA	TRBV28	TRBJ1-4	CASSGSQGAEVEKLFF	TGTGCCAGCAGTGGGTCGCAGGGGGCGGAGGTTGAAAAACTGTTTTTT
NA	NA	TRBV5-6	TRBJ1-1	CASSQAVRGNTEAFF	TGTGCCAGCAGCCAAGCCGTCAGGGGCAACACTGAAGCTTTCTTT
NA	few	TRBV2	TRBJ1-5	CASSESVGATQPQHF	TGTGCCAGCAGTGAGTCGGTCGGAGCAACTCAGCCCCAGCATTTT
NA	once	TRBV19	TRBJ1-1	CASSIRNTEAFF	TGTGCCAGTAGTATCCGGAACACTGAAGCTTTCTTT
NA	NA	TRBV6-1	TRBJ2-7	CASSERPGEQYF	TGTGCCAGCAGTGAACGTCCGGGCGAGCAGTACTTC
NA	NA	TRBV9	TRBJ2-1	CASSPSGVAGNEQFF	TGTGCCAGCAGCCCCTCCGGGGTAGCCGGCAATGAGCAGTTCTTC
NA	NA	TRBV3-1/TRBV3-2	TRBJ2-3	CASSQATDTQYF	TGTGCCAGCAGCCAAGCCACAGATACGCAGTATTTT
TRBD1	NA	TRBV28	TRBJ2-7	CASSSVDRGNEQYF	TGTGCCAGCAGTTCCGTGGACAGGGGCAACGAGCAGTACTTC
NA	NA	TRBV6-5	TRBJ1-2	CASRPWQVNYGYTF	TGTGCCAGCAGGCCGTGGCAGGTCAACTATGGCTACACCTTC
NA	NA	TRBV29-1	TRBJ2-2	CSALPLPPYRTTRGYLYTGELFF	TGCAGCGCACTCCCATTACCCCCATATAGGACCACTCGGGGCTATTTGTACACCGGGGAGCTGTTTTTT
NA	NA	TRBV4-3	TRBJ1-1	CASSQGTSLFEAFF	TGCGCCAGCAGCCAAGGGACCTCTTTGTTTGAAGCTTTCTTT
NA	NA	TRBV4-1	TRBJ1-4	CASSTRTDPNEKLFF	TGCGCCAGCAGCACCCGGACAGACCCGAATGAAAAACTGTTTTTT
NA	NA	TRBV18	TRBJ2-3	CASSPSRAASTDTQYF	TGTGCCAGCTCACCCAGTCGGGCAGCTAGCACAGATACGCAGTATTTT
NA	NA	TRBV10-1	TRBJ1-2	CASSESEGYTF	TGCGCCAGCAGTGAGTCTGAAGGCTACACCTTC
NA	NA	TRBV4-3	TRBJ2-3	CASSQNPGEGTDTQYF	TGCGCCAGCAGCCAGAACCCTGGGGAAGGGACAGATACGCAGTATTTT
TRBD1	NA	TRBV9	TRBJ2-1	CASSGDRDRYNEQFF	TGTGCCAGCAGCGGGGACCGGGACAGGTACAATGAGCAGTTCTTC
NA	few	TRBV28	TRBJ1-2	CASSINYGYTF	TGTGCCAGCAGTATAAACTATGGCTACACCTTC
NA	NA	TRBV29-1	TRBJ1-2	CSVEEYRGQRFYGYTF	TGCAGCGTTGAAGAATATAGAGGACAGCGCTTCTATGGCTACACCTTC
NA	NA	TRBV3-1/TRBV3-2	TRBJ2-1	CASSQTQPNEQFF	TGTGCCAGCAGCCAAACACAGCCGAATGAGCAGTTCTTC
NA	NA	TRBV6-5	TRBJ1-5	CASKKVQGMRQPQHF	TGTGCCAGTAAGAAGGTCCAGGGTATGAGGCAGCCCCAGCATTTT
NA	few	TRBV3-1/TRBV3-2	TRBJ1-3	CASSQVIGNTIYF	TGTGCCAGCAGCCAAGTTATTGGAAACACCATATATTTT
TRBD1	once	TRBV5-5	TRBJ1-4	CASSSLGQGGYEKLFF	TGTGCCAGCAGCTCCCTCGGACAGGGTGGATATGAAAAACTGTTTTTT
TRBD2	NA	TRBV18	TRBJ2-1	CASSPSGLVGNEQFF	TGTGCCAGCTCACCGAGCGGACTAGTTGGGAATGAGCAGTTCTTC
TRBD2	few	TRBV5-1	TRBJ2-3	CASNSGEPTDTQYF	TGCGCCAGCAATAGCGGGGAGCCCACAGATACGCAGTATTTT
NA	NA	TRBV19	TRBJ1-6	CASSSGQGNGYNSPLHF	TGTGCCAGTAGTTCGGGACAAGGGAACGGCTATAATTCACCCCTCCACTTT
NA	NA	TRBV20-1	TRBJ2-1	CSAVGYNEQFF	TGCAGTGCTGTTGGTTACAATGAGCAGTTCTTC
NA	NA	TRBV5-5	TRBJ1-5	CASSSGREGLQPQHF	TGTGCCAGCAGCTCCGGTCGTGAAGGCCTTCAGCCCCAGCATTTT
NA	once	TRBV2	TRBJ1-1	CASSLGGYGANTEAFF	TGTGCCAGCAGTTTGGGCGGGTACGGGGCGAACACTGAAGCTTTCTTT
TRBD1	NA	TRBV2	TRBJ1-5	CASKRGQVNQPQHF	TGTGCCAGCAAAAGGGGACAGGTCAATCAGCCCCAGCATTTT
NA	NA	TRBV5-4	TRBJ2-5	CASSLGGRQETQYF	TGTGCCAGCAGCTTGGGAGGCAGACAAGAGACCCAGTACTTC
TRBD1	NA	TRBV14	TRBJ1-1	CASSQQGARTEAFF	TGTGCCAGCAGCCAACAGGGGGCACGCACTGAAGCTTTCTTT
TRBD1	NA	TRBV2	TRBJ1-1	CASSERTGGPPEAFF	TGTGCCAGCAGTGAACGGACAGGGGGCCCCCCTGAAGCTTTCTTT
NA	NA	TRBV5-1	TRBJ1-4	CASSLVGATNEKLFF	TGCGCCAGCAGCTTGGTGGGGGCAACTAATGAAAAACTGTTTTTT
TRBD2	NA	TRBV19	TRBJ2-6	CASSIISLASGSGANVLTF	TGTGCCAGTAGTATAATTTCTCTGGCTAGCGGCTCTGGGGCCAACGTCCTGACTTTC
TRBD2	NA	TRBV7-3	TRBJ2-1	CASSLAGGGNNEQFF	TGTGCCAGCAGCTTAGCGGGGGGTGGCAACAATGAGCAGTTCTTC
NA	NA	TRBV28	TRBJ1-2	CASSKAYGYTF	TGTGCCAGCAGTAAGGCCTATGGCTACACCTTC
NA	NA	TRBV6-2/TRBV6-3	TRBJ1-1	CASSEYRVGEEAFF	TGTGCCAGCAGTGAGTACAGGGTCGGGGAGGAAGCTTTCTTT
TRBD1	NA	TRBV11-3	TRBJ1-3	CASSSGQESSGNTIYF	TGTGCCAGCAGCTCGGGACAGGAGAGCTCTGGAAACACCATATATTTT
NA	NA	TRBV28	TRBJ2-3	CASLSGGQGTDTQYF	TGTGCCAGCCTCAGCGGGGGACAGGGTACAGATACGCAGTATTTT
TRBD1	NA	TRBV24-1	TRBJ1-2	CATSETGVGYTF	TGTGCCACCAGTGAAACAGGGGTAGGCTACACCTTC
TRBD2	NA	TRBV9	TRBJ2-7	CASSVASGGAIYEQYF	TGTGCCAGCAGCGTAGCTAGCGGGGGGGCCATCTACGAGCAGTACTTC
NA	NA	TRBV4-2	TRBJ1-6	CASSQDRATQSYNSPLHF	TGTGCCAGCAGCCAAGACAGGGCCACGCAGTCATATAATTCACCCCTCCACTTT